The source of this TCR beta chain is a study of blood T cell repertoires in COVID-19. For the study at large: Spain, Italy and the United States supplied samples that represented acute and convalescent COVID-19. T cells, B-cell-depleted T cells, or PBMCs supplied cDNA or gDNA.

Under the authors' procedure: The assay estimated nucleated cells by amplifying reference gene primers. Method: immunoSEQ multiplex PCR; TCRdb's copy keeps in-frame clones and lacks some. For V, J and clone size, that table is used; D and trimming come from the DNA. Of roughly 110,000 clones in the sample, around 88% were seen once. CDR3 length equals 16 residues. The V and J ends lost 2 bases and 0 bases, in that order; junction bases with no gene match: 3. Per germline, CDR1 MNHEY and CDR2 SVGAGI. The chain has TRBV6-5 and TRBJ1-3; 8 positions match TRBD1. The sequence came from a man aged 45-65 years with active or convalescent COVID-19. The specimen was peripheral blood. This CDR3 reads CASSYQGASSGNTIYF. For the CDR3, the DNA is TGTGCCAGCAGTTACCAGGGGGCAAGCTCTGGAAACACCATATATTTT.